This T cell receptor beta chain was found in a study of T cell responses to AZD1222 COVID-19 vaccine (dated by TCRdb to the early 2020s). For the wider study: A total of approximately 230 trial participants underwent TCR sequencing, of whom approximately 210 received two doses of AZD1222 and roughly 25 received two doses of the MenACWY control vaccine. Trial participants were enrolled by age into 18-55, 56-69 and 70-plus year subgroups, with approximately 150, 28 and 58 TCR-sequenced participants respectively. The research as a whole found: Participants were mostly white British and included more females than males, and it was suggested by the authors that clonal diversity may have been underestimated. The vaccine-associated CD4 TCRs covered the entire spike protein, and the dominant responses fell in regions 160-218 and 743-854. After two AZD1222 doses, both the breadth and the depth of spike-specific TCRs were significantly higher than at day 0 and than in MenACWY recipients. Because no day 14 peak-response samples were available, the repertoires could be characterized only after the peak T cell response. Conclusions about previously exposed vaccinees are limited because only a handful of AZD1222 recipients were SARS-CoV-2 seropositive at baseline. In the small 56-69-year group, the increase in depth fell short of significance, most likely because of low power. Epitopes outside the regions mutated in the B.1.351 and B.1.1.7 variants were reportedly recognized by nearly half of the unique spike-specific TCRs.

The CDR3 regions of human TCRbeta chains were subjected to immunosequencing. The paper's processing steps were these. TCRs in the repertoires were compared against a reference library of SARS-CoV-2-specific TCRs that had been generated with the MIRA antigen-specificity platform. Breadth was defined as the fraction of unique TCRs that were SARS-CoV-2-associated, and depth was defined as the fraction of total T cells that were SARS-CoV-2-associated. Using the MIRA data, each spike-specific TCR was assigned both to the spike region to which the TCR was reactive and to a CD4 or CD8 class. Log10-transformed breadth and depth values were compared by one-way ANOVA with Sidak's multiple comparisons tests. The table comes from immuneACCESS by way of TCRdb, which keeps in-frame sequences with V and J called. Part of the clones is missing from these tables; in studies checked, under half for an unresolved V gene and the rest for unknown reasons. V, J and clone size derive from that table, while D and trimming were established from the DNA sequence. The sample profile shows 150,000 to 200,000 clones; approximately 90% of them were found once. The ten largest clones represent approximately 0.98% of the sample.

Details on this clone: What this receptor recognizes is not known. No base qualities exist here, and no much larger clone lies one base off it.

Looking up the germline V gene yields CDR1 MRHNA and CDR2 SNTAGT. Its CDR3 holds 14 amino acids, cysteine through phenylalanine. Only CDR3 DNA is held: 42 bases, read in frame from base 1. The V end gives up 4 bases and the J end 9 bases, leaving 6 bases in the junction not matched to a gene. The sample's time point label is to be understood as: about 28 days (+/-7) after the second vaccine dose. AZD1222 recipients with second doses at about 4 weeks or about 12 weeks were pooled, because spike-specific TCR depth and breadth did not differ between schedules. Vaccinee samples were obtained from the UK trials COV001 and COV002, which included a single-blind randomized controlled phase 2/3 trial of AZD1222 (ChAdOx1 nCoV-19) in healthy adults. For TCRbeta chain sequencing, PBMC samples were collected from trial participants at day 0 and at day 28 after the second dose.

The starting material was peripheral blood, obtained 28 days after the second AZD1222 dose. This clonotype was obtained from an adult who received the AZD1222 COVID-19 vaccine. Recombination linked TRBV6-4 to TRBJ2-1; 10 bases in the middle match TRBD1. The DNA reads TGTGCCAGCAGTGTCGAGACAGGGGGCGTTGAGCAGTTCTTC. The encoded protein is CASSVETGGVEQFF.